These 31 T cell receptor beta chains were all obtained from the same sample, sequenced in a study of T cells in tuberculosis. The time point is: new active TB diagnosis, blood taken before or within 7 days of starting treatment. TCRdb's copy holds only in-frame clones and misses some; the assay was immunoSEQ multiplex PCR. Counted here are 5,000 or so clones, 97% occurring once; the ten biggest clones make up roughly 12%. Sequencing was performed on PBMCs, taken at tuberculosis diagnosis. These receptor sequences come from an adult with tuberculosis.

CDR3 in amino acids: CASSLARGRVVTEAFF. The CDR3 nucleotides read TGTGCCAGCAGCCTAGCCAGGGGGCGAGTAGTCACTGAAGCTTTCTTT. The J gene is TRBJ1-1, the V gene TRBV5-6; 8 bases are shared with TRBD1. The CDR3 contains 16 residues. Germline loops: CDR1 SGHDT, CDR2 YYEEEE. V was pared by 4 bases and J by 4 bases, with 12 bases of the junction left unmatched. Based on the CDR3 plus reference TRBV5-6 and TRBJ1-1, the full variable domain is DAGVTQSPTHLIKTRGQQVTLRCSPKSGHDTVSWYQQALGQGPQFIFQYYEEEERQRGNFPDRFSGHQFPNYSSELNVNALLLGDSALYLCASSLARGRVVTEAFFGQGTRLTVV.

The chain couples TRBV7-9 to TRBJ2-1, with TRBD2 identical over 11 bases. CDR3 length: 15 residues. Germline trimming cut 4 bases from V and 3 bases from J; bases unmatched to any gene: 2. Germline assignment: CDR1 SEHNR and CDR2 FQNEAQ (reference sequence). The CDR3 loop is CASSSGTSGYNEQFF. CDR3 nucleotide sequence: TGTGCCAGCAGCTCCGGGACTAGCGGCTACAATGAGCAGTTCTTC.

V usage is TRBV2 and J usage is TRBJ1-6, with no clear D. V was clipped by 4 bases and J by 10 bases, with 11 bases between them. The CDR3 is 13 amino acids. CDR1 SNHLY and CDR2 FYNNEI come from the germline V gene. The CDR3 protein is CASSAEEGSPLHF. The CDR3 DNA reads TGTGCCAGCAGTGCGGAGGAAGGCTCACCCCTCCACTTT.

The sample holds one count of this clone. This chain uses TRBV2 with TRBJ1-4; TRBD1 matches at 8 bases. There are 14 residues in the CDR3. With V trimmed by 6 bases and J by 5 bases, 5 bases remained unmatched. Germline V gene lookup returns CDR1 SNHLY and CDR2 FYNNEI. Here the CDR3 reads CASSGTGGNEKLFF. The CDR3 DNA sequence: TGTGCCAGCAGCGGGACAGGCGGAAATGAAAAACTGTTTTTT.

The CDR3 bases are TGTGCCAGCAGCCAAGATCCCGGCACAGATACGCAGTATTTT. It specifies CASSQDPGTDTQYF. The rearrangement links TRBV14 to TRBJ2-3, with D uncertain. V lost 0 bases, J lost 1 base, and 5 bases lay in between. CDR3 length equals 14 residues. CDR1 and CDR2 (germline): SGHDN, FVKESK.

The rearrangement uses TRBV2 and TRBJ2-1; TRBD2 agrees at 7 bases. Germline V gives CDR1 SNHLY, CDR2 FYNNEI. The CDR3 contains 17 residues. J gave up 1 base and V 7 bases, and 13 bases lay outside the gene matches. DNA for the CDR3: TGTGCCAGCAAGCACACGGGCGGGGGACCGTCCTACAATGAGCAGTTCTTC. Translation: CASKHTGGGPSYNEQFF.

V and J are TRBV5-1 and TRBJ1-2, with a weak D call TRBD1 (5 bases). This CDR3 spans 15 amino acids. Trimming shortened V by 0 bases and J by 2 bases, and 11 bases separated the two germline ends. CDR1 is SGHRS and CDR2 is YFSETQ in the germline V gene. CDR3: CASSLVPGVNYGYTF. The CDR3 nucleotides are TGCGCCAGCAGCTTGGTACCGGGGGTCAACTATGGCTACACCTTC. Looking up the rest from reference TRBV5-1 and TRBJ1-2 gives the full variable domain: KAGVTQTPRYLIKTRGQQVTLSCSPISGHRSVSWYQQTPGQGLQFLFEYFSETQRNKGNFPGRFSGRQFSNSRSEMNVSTLELGDSALYLCASSLVPGVNYGYTFGSGTRLTVV.

V usage is TRBV15 and J usage is TRBJ2-7, with D tentatively TRBD2 (6 bases). CDR1 and CDR2 from the germline V gene are LNHNV and YYDKDF (reference sequence). Trimming shortened V by 4 bases and J by 3 bases, and 13 bases separated the two germline ends. The CDR3 has 14 amino acids. The chain's CDR3 is CATSMAGSDYEQYF. For the CDR3, the DNA is TGTGCCACCAGCATGGCCGGGAGCGACTACGAGCAGTACTTC.

The V and J genes are TRBV11-2 and TRBJ1-2; D unclear. Trimming took 3 bases from V and 3 from J, leaving 8 bases between them. Germline CDR1 SGHAT, CDR2 FQNNGV. There are 13 residues in the CDR3. Here the CDR3 reads CASSLHGDYGYTF. CDR3 in DNA: TGTGCCAGCAGCTTGCACGGAGACTATGGCTACACCTTC.

V usage is TRBV30 and J usage is TRBJ2-7, with 7 bases matching TRBD2. V trimming: 4 bases; J trimming: 3 bases; junction bases outside the gene matches: 3. Per the germline V gene, CDR1 is GTSNPN and CDR2 is SVGIG (reference sequence). CDR3 length: 12 residues. The CDR3 DNA is TGTGCCTGGACTAGCGGAAGCTACGAGCAGTACTTC. It yields the protein CAWTSGSYEQYF.

The chain couples TRBV5-8 to TRBJ1-2; D may be TRBD1 (6 bases). This CDR3 contains 15 residues. Trimming pared 1 base from V and 6 bases from J, leaving 16 bases between. Per the germline V gene, CDR1 is SGHTS and CDR2 is YDEGEE. CDR3 amino acids: CASSLSAGALHGYTF. The CDR3 coding sequence is TGTGCCAGCAGCTTGAGTGCAGGGGCTTTACATGGCTACACCTTC.

V usage is TRBV4-1 and J usage is TRBJ2-3; 7 bases match TRBD1. V was clipped by 3 bases and J by 5 bases; unmatched bases: 14. The CDR3 has 17 amino acids. Germline V gives CDR1 MGHRA, CDR2 YSYEKL. CDR3 DNA sequence: TGCGCCAGCAGCCAGACGACAGGGCCATATCGTATAGATACGCAGTATTTT. Protein sequence: CASSQTTGPYRIDTQYF.

CDR3 sequence (DNA): TGCGCCAGCAGCCAAGAACGGGGACAGGGACCATACAATGAGCAGTTCTTC. This sequence encodes CASSQERGQGPYNEQFF. The V gene is TRBV4-1, the J gene TRBJ2-1; TRBD1 aligns across 9 bases. This CDR3 is 17 amino acids long. Germline-derived CDR1 and CDR2 are MGHRA and YSYEKL. The V and J ends lost 0 bases and 4 bases, in that order; junction bases with no gene match: 7.

The table lists this clone with a count of one. This chain uses TRBV30 with TRBJ1-5; maybe TRBD1 (6 bases). The CDR3 runs to 13 residues. Per the germline V gene, CDR1 is GTSNPN and CDR2 is SVGIG (reference sequence). V lost 2 bases to trimming and J lost 7 bases, with 12 bases between them. This CDR3 is CAWSLAGGQPQHF. The DNA of the CDR3 is TGTGCCTGGAGTCTTGCGGGGGGCCAGCCCCAGCATTTT.

V is TRBV9 and J is TRBJ2-1; no clear D gene. V lost 0 bases to trimming and J lost 5 bases, with 9 bases between them. Germline values: CDR1 SGDLS, CDR2 YYNGEE. CDR3 length: 14 residues. The CDR3 coding sequence is TGTGCCAGCAGCGTAGTCCCAGTCAACAATGAGCAGTTCTTC. It yields the protein CASSVVPVNNEQFF.

The chain combines TRBV5-1 with TRBJ2-2; 7 nucleotides align to TRBD2. The CDR3 has 18 residues. The germline V gene encodes CDR1 SGHRS and CDR2 YFSETQ. V trimming: 5 bases; J trimming: 6 bases; junction bases outside the gene matches: 19. CDR3 coding DNA: TGCGCCAGCAGTTCATACGGGGTGGCGGGAGATTTGTCCGGGGAGCTGTTTTTT. Amino acid sequence: CASSSYGVAGDLSGELFF.

This clone appeared a few times. This sequence joins TRBV27 and TRBJ1-2; 9 nucleotides match TRBD1. The germline V gene has CDR1 MNHEY and CDR2 SMNVEV (reference sequence). This CDR3 contains 15 residues. The V and J ends lost 5 bases and 4 bases, in that order; junction bases with no gene match: 8. The CDR3 nucleotides read TGTGCCAGCAGTGAGGGGACAGGGAGGACCTATGGCTACACCTTC. It translates to CASSEGTGRTYGYTF.

This clone has a single count. This chain uses TRBV19 with TRBJ2-5; possible D gene TRBD2, 6 bases. Germline lookup yields CDR1 LNHDA and CDR2 SQIVND (reference sequence). CDR3 length: 16 residues. Trimming removed 7 bases from V and 4 bases from J, with 22 bases in between. CDR3 region: CASNNGRDFHRETQYF. CDR3 in DNA: TGTGCCAGTAACAACGGCCGGGACTTCCACCGAGAGACCCAGTACTTC.

CDR3 nucleotides: TGCGCCAGCAGTTCCGGGTCTAACACTGAAGCTTTCTTT. This gives the protein CASSSGSNTEAFF. The V call is TRBV5-1, the J call TRBJ1-1, with no clear D. The V gene lost 5 bases and the J gene lost 2 bases, with 10 bases spanning the gap. Germline values: CDR1 SGHRS, CDR2 YFSETQ. This CDR3 has 13 residues.

The rearrangement uses TRBV5-6 and TRBJ2-6; D gene unclear. The CDR3 runs 15 residues. Germline CDR1 and CDR2: SGHDT and YYEEEE. The germline V and J ends were trimmed by 2 bases and 2 bases, with 8 bases remaining between them. CDR3 loop: CASSFQVTGANVLTF. As DNA, the CDR3 is TGTGCCAGCAGCTTTCAGGTTACTGGGGCCAACGTCCTGACTTTC.

This clone has just one count. This chain joins TRBV5-1 and TRBJ1-4; 7 nucleotides agree with TRBD1. CDR1 is SGHRS, CDR2 YFSETQ, per germline. CDR3 length equals 15 residues. V lost 0 bases, J lost 7 bases, and 6 bases stayed unmatched. The CDR3 nucleotides read TGCGCCAGCAGCTTGGTGTCAGGGGGGAGTGAAAAACTGTTTTTT. Its translation is CASSLVSGGSEKLFF.

The chain couples TRBV5-6 to TRBJ2-2, with 9 bases lining up with TRBD1. The CDR3 runs to 16 residues. Germline V CDR1 and CDR2: SGHDT, YYEEEE. With 1 base clipped from V and 5 bases from J, the junction kept 6 bases outside the gene matches. The CDR3, as DNA: TGTGCCAGCAGCTTGTATACAGGGGGCAAGACCGGGGAGCTGTTTTTT. It is translated as CASSLYTGGKTGELFF.

J is TRBJ1-2 and V is TRBV19, with D hard to call. V shed 1 base and J shed 3 bases, with 9 bases lying between them. Per germline, CDR1 LNHDA and CDR2 SQIVND (reference sequence). This CDR3 has 14 residues. This chain's CDR3 is CASSIGGQDYGYTF. CDR3 in DNA: TGTGCCAGTAGTATAGGTGGCCAGGACTATGGCTACACCTTC.

The V gene is TRBV19, the J gene TRBJ2-7; 11 bases are shared with TRBD1. The CDR3 is 15 amino acids. Trimming removed 5 bases from V and 2 bases from J; junction bases left unmatched: 5. Germline V gene data show CDR1 as LNHDA and CDR2 as SQIVND (reference sequence). CDR3 coding DNA: TGTGCCAGTAGTGACCGGGACAGGGGGGCCTACGAGCAGTACTTC. Its protein product is CASSDRDRGAYEQYF.

The genes are TRBV11-2 and TRBJ2-1; a possible D gene is TRBD2 (5 bases). Trimming took off 5 bases at V and 0 bases at J, with 11 bases between the two ends. Germline V lookup: CDR1 SGHAT, CDR2 FQNNGV. The CDR3 is 15 residues long. The CDR3 coding sequence is TGTGCCAGCAGCCCGACGGGGAGCTCCTACAATGAGCAGTTCTTC. Protein sequence: CASSPTGSSYNEQFF. Based on the CDR3 plus reference TRBV11-2 and TRBJ2-1, the full variable domain is EAGVAQSPRYKIIEKRQSVAFWCNPISGHATLYWYQQILGQGPKLLIQFQNNGVVDDSQLPKDRFSAERLKGVDSTLKIQPAKLEDSAVYLCASSPTGSSYNEQFFGPGTRLTVL.

The rearrangement links TRBV9 to TRBJ2-5, with 9 bases that match TRBD2. Germline V gene data show CDR1 as SGDLS and CDR2 as YYNGEE. The CDR3 sequence is 17 residues long. Losses at the gene ends were 0 bases for V and 3 bases for J; bases not matched to a gene: 9. CDR3 DNA: TGTGCCAGCAGCGTAGCTGGGACTAGCAGATCTAAAGAGACCCAGTACTTC. Translating gives CASSVAGTSRSKETQYF.

The V call is TRBV30, the J call TRBJ2-1; TRBD1 aligns across 9 bases. J lost 9 bases, V lost 5 bases, and 8 bases had no gene match. The CDR3 has 13 residues. CDR1 GTSNPN and CDR2 SVGIG come from the germline V gene (reference sequence). CDR3 coding DNA: TGTGCCTGGTGCCGGGACAGGGTGACTGAGCAGTTCTTC. Protein sequence: CAWCRDRVTEQFF.

The CDR3 DNA sequence: TGTGCCAGCAGTCCGGGACTAGCGGCTTTGAGCTCCTACAATGAGCAGTTCTTC. Translation gives CASSPGLAALSSYNEQFF. The chain employs TRBV27 and TRBJ2-1; TRBD2 aligns across 11 bases. The length of the CDR3 is 18 residues. Germline trimming cut 5 bases from V and 0 bases from J; bases unmatched to any gene: 9. CDR1 MNHEY and CDR2 SMNVEV come from the germline V gene (reference sequence).

CDR3 amino acids: CASSERGWEGSPLHF. The CDR3 nucleotides are TGTGCCAGTAGTGAGAGGGGCTGGGAGGGTTCACCCCTCCACTTT. The J gene is TRBJ1-6, the V gene TRBV19; D is perhaps TRBD1 (5 bases). Germline V lookup: CDR1 LNHDA, CDR2 SQIVND (reference sequence). There are 15 residues in the CDR3. The V end was cut by 5 bases, the J end by 9 bases, with 17 bases between.

The CDR3 DNA is TGTGCCAGCAGCAATAGCGGGGCGGGGGAGCAGTACTTC. Protein product: CASSNSGAGEQYF. This rearrangement joins TRBV6-5 to TRBJ2-7; 8 bases are shared with TRBD2. Per the germline V gene, CDR1 is MNHEY and CDR2 is SVGAGI. V shed 6 bases, J shed 7 bases, and the junction held 8 bases outside the gene matches. The CDR3 has 13 residues.

The rearrangement uses TRBV6-1 and TRBJ2-7; D not resolved. CDR3 size: 15 residues. The germline gives CDR1 MNHNS, CDR2 SASEGT. Between the trimmed V and J ends, which lost 4 bases and 0 bases, there was a span of 13 bases. The CDR3, as DNA: TGTGCCAGCAGTGTATCTACCCATAGCTCCTACGAGCAGTACTTC. Translated, it gives CASSVSTHSSYEQYF.